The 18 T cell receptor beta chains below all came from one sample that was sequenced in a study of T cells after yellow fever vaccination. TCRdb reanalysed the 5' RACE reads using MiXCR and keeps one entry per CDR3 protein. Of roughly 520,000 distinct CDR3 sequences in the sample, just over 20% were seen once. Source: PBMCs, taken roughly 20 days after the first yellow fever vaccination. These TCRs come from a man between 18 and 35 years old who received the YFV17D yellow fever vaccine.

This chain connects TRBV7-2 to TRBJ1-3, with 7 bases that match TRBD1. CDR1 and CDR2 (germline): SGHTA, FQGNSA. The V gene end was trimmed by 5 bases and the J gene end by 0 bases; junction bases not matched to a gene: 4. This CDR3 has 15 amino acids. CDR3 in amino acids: CASSNRDSSGNTIYF. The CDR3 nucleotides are TGTGCCAGCAGCAACCGGGACAGCTCTGGAAACACCATATATTTT.

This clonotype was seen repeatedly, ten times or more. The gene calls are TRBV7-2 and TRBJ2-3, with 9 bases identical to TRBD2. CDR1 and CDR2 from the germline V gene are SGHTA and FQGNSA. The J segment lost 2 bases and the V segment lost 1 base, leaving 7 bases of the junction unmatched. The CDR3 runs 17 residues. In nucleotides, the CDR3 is TGTGCCAGCAGCTTAGTTGGGCTAGCGGGGAACACAGATACGCAGTATTTT. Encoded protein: CASSLVGLAGNTDTQYF.

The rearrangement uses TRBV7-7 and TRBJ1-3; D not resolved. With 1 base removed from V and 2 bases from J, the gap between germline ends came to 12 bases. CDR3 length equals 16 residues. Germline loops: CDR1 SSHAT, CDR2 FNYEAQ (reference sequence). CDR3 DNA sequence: TGTGCCAGCAGCTTAGACGTATTCTTGGCTGGAAACACCATATATTTT. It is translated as CASSLDVFLAGNTIYF.

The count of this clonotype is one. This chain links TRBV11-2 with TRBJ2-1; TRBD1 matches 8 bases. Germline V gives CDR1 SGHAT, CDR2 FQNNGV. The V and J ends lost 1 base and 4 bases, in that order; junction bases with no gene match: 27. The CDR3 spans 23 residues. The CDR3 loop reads CASSLVPGGASRAPPGLYNEQFF. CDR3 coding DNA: TGTGCCAGCAGCTTAGTTCCAGGGGGCGCATCCCGAGCCCCCCCGGGTTTATACAATGAGCAGTTCTTC.

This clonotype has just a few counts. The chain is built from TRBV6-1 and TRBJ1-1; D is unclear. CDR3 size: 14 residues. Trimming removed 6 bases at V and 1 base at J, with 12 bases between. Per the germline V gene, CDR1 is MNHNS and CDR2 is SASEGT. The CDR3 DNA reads TGTGCCAGCAGGCCGGTTAATCCGAACACTGAAGCTTTCTTT. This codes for CASRPVNPNTEAFF.

This CDR3 is CSAGSGSNQPQHF. DNA for the CDR3: TGCAGTGCTGGTTCCGGGTCCAATCAGCCCCAGCATTTT. The chain is built from TRBV20-1 and TRBJ1-5; D call uncertain. The V end was cut by 5 bases, the J end by 3 bases, with 11 bases between. Germline CDR1 and CDR2: DFQATT and SNEGSKA (reference sequence). This CDR3 is 13 amino acids long.

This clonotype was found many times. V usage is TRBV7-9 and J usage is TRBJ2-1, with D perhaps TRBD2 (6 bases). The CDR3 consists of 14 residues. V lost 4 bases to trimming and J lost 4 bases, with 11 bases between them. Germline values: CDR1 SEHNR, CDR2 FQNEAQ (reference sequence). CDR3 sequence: CASSSLAKYNEQFF. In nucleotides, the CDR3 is TGTGCCAGCAGCTCCCTAGCGAAATACAATGAGCAGTTCTTC.

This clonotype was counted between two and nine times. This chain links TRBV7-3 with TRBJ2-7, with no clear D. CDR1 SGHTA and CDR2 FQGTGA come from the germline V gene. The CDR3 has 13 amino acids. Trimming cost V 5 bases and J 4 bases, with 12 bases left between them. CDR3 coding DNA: TGTGCCAGCAGCCGGGCACCCGAATACGAGCAGTACTTC. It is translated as CASSRAPEYEQYF.

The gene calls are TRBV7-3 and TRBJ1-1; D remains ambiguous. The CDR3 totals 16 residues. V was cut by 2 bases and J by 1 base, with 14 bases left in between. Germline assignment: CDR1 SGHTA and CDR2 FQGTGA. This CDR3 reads CASSLGRFGQNTEAFF. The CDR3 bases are TGTGCCAGCAGCTTAGGTCGTTTCGGGCAGAACACTGAAGCTTTCTTT.

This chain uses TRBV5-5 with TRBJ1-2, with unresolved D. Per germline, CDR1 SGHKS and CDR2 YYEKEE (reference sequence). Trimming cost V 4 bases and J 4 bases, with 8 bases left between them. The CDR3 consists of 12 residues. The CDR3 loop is CASSQRLYGYTF. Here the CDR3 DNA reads TGTGCCAGCAGCCAGAGACTCTATGGCTACACCTTC.

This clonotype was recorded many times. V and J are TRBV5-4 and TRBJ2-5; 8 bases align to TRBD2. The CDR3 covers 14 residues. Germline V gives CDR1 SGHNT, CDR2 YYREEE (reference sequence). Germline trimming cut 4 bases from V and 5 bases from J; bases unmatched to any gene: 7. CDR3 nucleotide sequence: TGTGCCAGCAGCACGGGACTAGACGGGGAGACCCAGTACTTC. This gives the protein CASSTGLDGETQYF.

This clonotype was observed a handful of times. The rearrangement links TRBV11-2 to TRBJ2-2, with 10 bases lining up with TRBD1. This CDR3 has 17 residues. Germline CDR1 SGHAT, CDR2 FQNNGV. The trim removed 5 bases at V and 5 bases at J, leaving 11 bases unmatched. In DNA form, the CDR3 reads TGTGCCAGCAGCCCGTTGGGACAGGGGAGGGTGACCGGGGAGCTGTTTTTT. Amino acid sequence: CASSPLGQGRVTGELFF.

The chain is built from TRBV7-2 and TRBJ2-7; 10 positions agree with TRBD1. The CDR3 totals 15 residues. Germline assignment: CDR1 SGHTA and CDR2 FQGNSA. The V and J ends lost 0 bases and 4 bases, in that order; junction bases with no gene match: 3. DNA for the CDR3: TGTGCCAGCAGCTTAGCCTCGGGACAGGGGTACGAGCAGTACGTC. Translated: CASSLASGQGYEQYV.

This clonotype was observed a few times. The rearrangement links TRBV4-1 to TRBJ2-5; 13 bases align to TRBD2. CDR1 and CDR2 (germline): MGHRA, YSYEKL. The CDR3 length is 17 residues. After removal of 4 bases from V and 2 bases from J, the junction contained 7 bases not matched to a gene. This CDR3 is CASSRNGLAGDQETQYF. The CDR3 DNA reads TGCGCCAGCAGCCGGAATGGACTAGCGGGAGATCAAGAGACCCAGTACTTC.

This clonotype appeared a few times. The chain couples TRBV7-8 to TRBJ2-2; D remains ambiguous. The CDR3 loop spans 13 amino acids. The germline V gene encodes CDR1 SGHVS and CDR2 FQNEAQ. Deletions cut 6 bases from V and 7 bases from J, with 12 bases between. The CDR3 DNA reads TGTGCCAGCAGTTCTAAGAGGCACGGGGAGCTGTTTTTT. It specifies CASSSKRHGELFF.

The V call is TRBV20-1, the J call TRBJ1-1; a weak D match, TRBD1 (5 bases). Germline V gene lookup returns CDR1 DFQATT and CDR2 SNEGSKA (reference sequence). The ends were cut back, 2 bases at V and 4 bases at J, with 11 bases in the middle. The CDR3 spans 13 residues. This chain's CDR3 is CSARNRWGTEAFF. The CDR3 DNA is TGCAGTGCTAGAAACAGGTGGGGCACTGAAGCTTTCTTT.

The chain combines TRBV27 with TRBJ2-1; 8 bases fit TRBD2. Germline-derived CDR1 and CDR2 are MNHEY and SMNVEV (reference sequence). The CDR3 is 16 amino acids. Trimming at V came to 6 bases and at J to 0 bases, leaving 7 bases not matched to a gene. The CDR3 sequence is CASSPPGLDSYNEQFF. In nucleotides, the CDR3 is TGTGCCAGCAGCCCCCCGGGACTAGACTCCTACAATGAGCAGTTCTTC.

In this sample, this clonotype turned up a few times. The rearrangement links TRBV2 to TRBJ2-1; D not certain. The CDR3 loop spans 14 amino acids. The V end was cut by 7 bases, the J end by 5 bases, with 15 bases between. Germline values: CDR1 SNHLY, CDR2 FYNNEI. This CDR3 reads CASMASQQHNEQFF. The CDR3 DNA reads TGTGCCAGCATGGCCTCACAACAACACAATGAGCAGTTCTTC.